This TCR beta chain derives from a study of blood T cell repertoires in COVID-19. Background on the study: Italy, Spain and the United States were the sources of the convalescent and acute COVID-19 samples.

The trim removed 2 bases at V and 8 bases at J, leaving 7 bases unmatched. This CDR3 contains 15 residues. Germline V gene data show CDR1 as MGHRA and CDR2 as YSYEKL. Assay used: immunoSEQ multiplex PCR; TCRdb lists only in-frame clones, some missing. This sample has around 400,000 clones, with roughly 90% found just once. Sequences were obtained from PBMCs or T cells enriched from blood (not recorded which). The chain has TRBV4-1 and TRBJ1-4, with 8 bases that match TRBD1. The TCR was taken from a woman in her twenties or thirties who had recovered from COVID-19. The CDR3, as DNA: TGCGCCAGCAGCCAATCCGGGACAGGCGAAGAAAAACTGTTTTTT. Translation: CASSQSGTGEEKLFF.